These 2 T cell receptor beta chains originate from one sample sequenced in a study of OX40 agonist ivuxolimab in advanced cancers. Clones were sequenced by immunoSEQ multiplex PCR, and TCRdb holds only the in-frame ones, with some missing. This sample yields 20,000 to 30,000 clones, of which more than 70% are seen a single time; approximately 35% belongs to the top ten. The specimen comprised CD4+ or CD8+ T cells sorted from blood, sampled in a trial of the OX40 agonist ivuxolimab. The source is an adult with an advanced solid tumor such as melanoma, head and neck, liver or kidney cancer.

The genes are TRBV25-1 and TRBJ1-1; the D gene is possibly TRBD1 (6 bases). Per germline, CDR1 MGHDK and CDR2 SYGVNS. V was trimmed by 4 bases and J by 0 bases, leaving 9 bases between them. The CDR3 consists of 14 residues. CDR3 sequence: CASSGQALNTEAFF. DNA of the CDR3: TGTGCCAGCAGTGGACAGGCCCTGAACACTGAAGCTTTCTTT.

To note about this clone: Distinct nucleotide sequences in the sample also encode this CDR3. J is TRBJ2-1 and V is TRBV19; D unclear. The V and J ends lost 1 base and 8 bases respectively, with 21 bases between them. CDR1 and CDR2 from the germline V gene are LNHDA and SQIVND (reference sequence). The CDR3 loop spans 17 amino acids. This CDR3 is CASSIGTRGFLGHEQFF. The CDR3 bases are TGTGCCAGTAGTATAGGGACCCGTGGGTTCCTGGGCCATGAGCAGTTCTTC.